This record looks at one T cell receptor beta chain sequence and its context. The antigen remains unidentified. This sample is part of a study of T-cell memory formation after mild COVID-19. Germline V lookup: CDR1 MNHEY, CDR2 SMNVEV (reference sequence). This CDR3 region has 15 residues. Trimming took 3 bases from V and 4 from J, leaving 15 bases between them. Sample barcodes and UMIs were carried by the TCR alpha and TCR beta cDNA libraries that 5'RACE generated with constant-segment primers. Each CDR3 protein gets one entry after TCRdb re-called the 5' RACE reads with MiXCR. This sample has around 370,000 distinct CDR3 sequences, with over 20% found just once. General study findings and limits: Among CD4+ contracting clones, most were CM and EM, and CD8+ ones EMRA. The second-wave clones peaking on day 37 were not confirmed as SARS-CoV-2-specific. Later expanders leaned CD4+, whereas clones that contracted between day 15 and 85 were balanced CD4/CD8.

Source material: PBMCs or a T cell subset sorted from them (not recorded which). The receptor comes from an adult woman who had mild COVID-19 (a few samples of this study predate the infection). Cell type and time point are not known. The chain carries TRBV27 and TRBJ1-2; tentatively, D is TRBD1 (5 bases). The CDR3 DNA reads TGTGCCAGCAGTTTGGGGAGGGGCTCGATCTATGGCTACACCTTC. Translation gives CASSLGRGSIYGYTF.